Each of the 11 T cell receptor beta chains below was sequenced from the same sample in a study of synovial regulatory T cells in juvenile arthritis (dated by TCRdb to 2015 to 2017). The receptor library was made with the immunoSEQ multiplex PCR assay. TCRdb retrieved this table from immuneACCESS and kept in-frame rearrangements only. Not all clones are present; in checked studies, unresolved V genes account for under half, and no reason is known for the remainder. The table for this sample shows around 10,000 clones. Of the sample, 0.85% to 1% is held by the ten largest clones. Sequenced material: Treg cells from blood. Read against the paper, the sample's cell subset or site label means: remaining (HLA-DR-negative) circulating blood Treg cells. The receptors shown here come from a donor younger than 30 with juvenile idiopathic arthritis.

V gene TRBV7-9 combines with J gene TRBJ1-4; absent DNA, TCRdb's TRBD1 call cannot be checked. This CDR3 has 12 residues. No DNA is listed. Germline loops: CDR1 SEHNR, CDR2 FQNEAQ (reference sequence). CDR3 region: CASSSQDEKLFF.

The chain uses TRBV2 and TRBJ1-4; the D call from TCRdb, TRBD1, cannot be confirmed without DNA. This CDR3 is 15 amino acids long. No DNA was logged. CDR1 is SNHLY, CDR2 FYNNEI, per germline. The CDR3 protein is CASSAMDRGNEKLFF.

The chain employs TRBV9 and TRBJ1-3; checking the TCRdb D call of TRBD1 is not possible without DNA. The CDR3 is 15 residues long. No DNA is listed. The germline CDR1 and CDR2 sequences are SGDLS and YYNGEE. This CDR3 is CASSVGHPSGNTIYF.

The chain is built from TRBV19 and TRBJ1-2. CDR3 length: 12 residues. DNA is not on record. The germline V gene encodes CDR1 LNHDA and CDR2 SQIVND (reference sequence). This chain's CDR3 is CATGPPWNGYTF.

The J gene is TRBJ1-2, the V gene TRBV4-2. The CDR3 length is 15 residues. Only the protein sequence is given. Germline V lookup: CDR1 LGHNA, CDR2 YNFKEQ. CDR3 in amino acids: CASSQEDRVFYGYTF.

This chain joins TRBV19 and TRBJ2-7; TCRdb proposes TRBD1, but this gene call is untestable without DNA. Germline assignment: CDR1 LNHDA and CDR2 SQIVND (reference sequence). CDR3 length equals 13 residues. Only the protein is on record. The CDR3 is CASGGQTSYEQYF.

V is TRBV10-3 and J is TRBJ1-6; TCRdb names TRBD1, which stays unverified in the absence of DNA. Germline loops: CDR1 ENHRY, CDR2 SYGVKD. The CDR3 loop spans 14 amino acids. Only the protein is available. The CDR3 region is CAAGQDSYNSPLHF.

The CDR3 region is CAWRQWANEKLFF. This chain uses TRBV30 with TRBJ1-4; TCRdb indicates TRBD1, and absent DNA this call remains unverified. The CDR3 contains 13 residues. The DNA is not on file. The germline V gene has CDR1 GTSNPN and CDR2 SVGIG (reference sequence).

V is TRBV6-6 and J is TRBJ1-4. Germline values: CDR1 MNHNY, CDR2 SVGAGI (reference sequence). This CDR3 region has 14 residues. No DNA sequence is on record. The CDR3 loop is CASRIRSITEKLFF.

The chain employs TRBV4-1 and TRBJ2-7; the D gene TCRdb calls, TRBD2, cannot be checked with no DNA. CDR1 is MGHRA and CDR2 is YSYEKL in the germline V gene. This CDR3 comprises 14 residues. The record lacks a DNA sequence. CDR3: CASSQASGPYEQYF.

The J gene is TRBJ1-2, the V gene TRBV18. This CDR3 spans 16 amino acids. DNA is not on record. Germline CDR1 and CDR2: KGHSH and LQKENI. This CDR3 is CASSPPTVRGAYGYTF.